These 12 T cell receptor beta chains share one sample of origin, sequenced in a study of T cells in localized non-small cell lung cancer. Libraries were prepared by immunoSEQ multiplex PCR; TCRdb keeps only in-frame clonotypes and omits some of them. The repertoire holds over 1,000 clones, with about 40% as singletons. The sequenced sample was lung tumor tissue, obtained before any cancer treatment. The receptor set was obtained from a male donor aged 60 or over with stage II squamous cell lung carcinoma.

The chain couples TRBV28 to TRBJ2-7; D unresolved. This CDR3 is built from 12 residues. Germline V gene lookup returns CDR1 MDHEN and CDR2 SYDVKM. The germline V and J ends were trimmed by 5 bases and 10 bases, with 15 bases remaining between them. CDR3 bases: TGTGCCAGCAGTCCCATCCGACGGATTCAGTACTTC. It codes for CASSPIRRIQYF.

CDR3 loop: CSVVGYGNTIYF. Here the CDR3 DNA reads TGCAGCGTTGTGGGGTACGGAAACACCATATATTTT. The rearrangement uses TRBV29-1 and TRBJ1-3, with D hard to call. CDR3 length: 12 amino acids. The V end was cut by 4 bases, the J end by 4 bases, with 8 bases between. CDR1 SQVTM and CDR2 ANQGSEA come from the germline V gene.

This rearrangement joins TRBV28 to TRBJ1-2; 7 bases agree with TRBD1. The CDR3 covers 15 residues. CDR1 MDHEN and CDR2 SYDVKM come from the germline V gene. The J segment lost 4 bases and the V segment lost 8 bases, leaving 13 bases of the junction unmatched. CDR3 nucleotides: TGTGCCAGCGCTGGGGGGGACAGAAACTTCTATGGCTACACCTTC. As protein: CASAGGDRNFYGYTF.

This chain joins TRBV28 and TRBJ2-1, with no clear D. The CDR3 extends over 13 amino acids. Germline CDR1 is MDHEN and CDR2 is SYDVKM. V shed 6 bases and J shed 1 base, with 7 bases lying between them. DNA of the CDR3: TGTGCCAGCAGCATGGTGTCCTACAATGAGCAGTTCTTC. It codes for CASSMVSYNEQFF. The full variable domain, rest sourced from reference TRBV28 and TRBJ2-1, is DVKVTQSSRYLVKRTGEKVFLECVQDMDHENMFWYRQDPGLGLRLIYFSYDVKMKEKGDIPEGYSVSREKKERFSLILESASTNQTSMYLCASSMVSYNEQFFGPGTRLTVL.

This clone was seen a few times. The chain combines TRBV9 with TRBJ1-2; 9 bases align to TRBD1. The CDR3 consists of 16 residues. Germline-derived CDR1 and CDR2 are SGDLS and YYNGEE. The V gene end was trimmed by 0 bases and the J gene end by 5 bases; junction bases not matched to a gene: 8. Written as DNA, the CDR3 is TGTGCCAGCAGCGTAGTTTCGACAGGGGGAAGGTATGGCTACACCTTC. As protein: CASSVVSTGGRYGYTF.

V and J are TRBV19 and TRBJ2-7; 10 nucleotides align to TRBD1. V shed 6 bases and J 2 bases; nucleotides not matched to a gene: 4. CDR1 is LNHDA, CDR2 SQIVND, per germline (reference sequence). The length of the CDR3 is 14 residues. The CDR3 sequence is CASSETGGAYEQYF. CDR3 coding DNA: TGTGCCAGTAGCGAGACAGGGGGCGCCTACGAGCAGTACTTC.

In its sample, this clone was seen a few times. The V and J genes are TRBV5-1 and TRBJ2-6; D possibly corresponds to TRBD2 (6 bases). V was clipped by 3 bases and J by 4 bases, with 11 bases between them. CDR3 size: 15 residues. Germline CDR1 SGHRS, CDR2 YFSETQ. CDR3 DNA sequence: TGCGCCAGCAGCTGGGGGGAAACAGGGGCCAACGTCCTGACTTTC. This translates into CASSWGETGANVLTF.

The chain carries TRBV5-1 and TRBJ1-4; D perhaps matches TRBD1 (5 bases). Per the germline V gene, CDR1 is SGHRS and CDR2 is YFSETQ. The CDR3 contains 16 residues. The V gene lost 0 bases and the J gene lost 2 bases, with 11 bases spanning the gap. The CDR3 DNA sequence: TGCGCCAGCAGCTTGGCCCGGGGGAGGACTAATGAAAAACTGTTTTTT. This encodes CASSLARGRTNEKLFF.

V usage is TRBV28 and J usage is TRBJ2-3; D could derive from TRBD1 or TRBD2 (6 bases each). The CDR3 consists of 15 residues. Germline loops: CDR1 MDHEN, CDR2 SYDVKM. Trimming removed 3 bases at V and 0 bases at J, with 10 bases between. As DNA, the CDR3 is TGTGCCAGCAGTTTTAGGGGGACTAGCACAGATACGCAGTATTTT. As protein: CASSFRGTSTDTQYF.

This chain links TRBV6-7 with TRBJ1-5, with no clear D. TRBV6-7 is recorded as an ORF, its role being uncertain. The CDR3 consists of 13 residues. V lost 5 bases, J lost 2 bases, and 7 bases lay in between. The CDR3: CASSVAGNQPQHF. CDR3 in DNA: TGTGCCAGCAGTGTGGCAGGCAATCAGCCCCAGCATTTT.

The table lists this clone with a few counts. The chain links TRBV9 to TRBJ1-4; 7 bases match TRBD1. The V segment lost 5 bases and the J segment 5 bases; nucleotides outside the gene matches: 3. Per the germline V gene, CDR1 is SGDLS and CDR2 is YYNGEE. This CDR3 region has 13 residues. The CDR3 loop is CASSRQGNEKLFF. DNA of the CDR3: TGTGCCAGCAGTCGACAGGGCAATGAAAAACTGTTTTTT.

The sample holds a few counts of this clone. V gene TRBV9 combines with J gene TRBJ2-6; D unresolved. The V gene lost 3 bases and the J gene lost 5 bases, with 9 bases spanning the gap. The CDR3 covers 14 residues. The V gene's germline CDR1 is SGDLS and CDR2 YYNGEE. This chain's CDR3 is CASSARSWANVLTF. DNA of the CDR3: TGTGCCAGCAGCGCTCGTTCTTGGGCCAACGTCCTGACTTTC. Based on the CDR3 plus reference TRBV9 and TRBJ2-6, the full variable domain is DSGVTQTPKHLITATGQRVTLRCSPRSGDLSVYWYQQSLDQGLQFLIQYYNGEERAKGNILERFSAQQFPDLHSELNLSSLELGDSALYFCASSARSWANVLTFGAGSRLTVL.